This T cell receptor (beta chain) was recorded in a study of T cell repertoires in cytomegalovirus infection. Across the study: In public TCR beta signatures, there were indications of both CMV infection and matching HLA type.

Study-level points and caveats: The response measured ex vivo was dominated by TCR beta clonotypes (HLA-C-restricted and CMV-specific).

CDR3 length: 14 residues. Trimming left V 4 bases short and J 4 bases short, with 11 bases between. Germline CDR1 is MNHEY and CDR2 is SMNVEV (reference sequence). Each CDR3 protein gets one entry after TCRdb re-called the reads with MiXCR. The sample carries around 900,000 distinct CDR3 sequences, 30% to 40% recorded once. Notes on this clonotype: The antigen is undetermined.

This sample comprised cultured CD8+ T cells from PBMCs, obtained from culture after CMV antigen stimulation. This receptor was identified in a human donor in good health (CMV status not recorded). Some clones in this sample may be carry-over from other donors' samples. This chain uses TRBV27 with TRBJ1-3; D is ambiguous. The CDR3 spells CASSSTWAGNTIYF. CDR3 DNA sequence: TGTGCCAGCAGTTCGACTTGGGCCGGAAACACCATATATTTT.